This T cell receptor beta chain comes out of a study of CD8 T cells in ankylosing spondylitis. CDR3 length: 11 residues. Trimming took off 6 bases at V and 3 bases at J, with 9 bases between the two ends. Germline values: CDR1 SQVTM, CDR2 ANQGSEA. At least ten counts were recorded for this clonotype. The target antigen is unknown. The study's findings and limits: Blood from ankylosing spondylitis patients appeared to carry a characteristic roughly 8-variant TCR beta motif. Within matched ankylosing spondylitis synovial fluid, disease-linked clones were reportedly significantly enriched.

Researchers built TCR beta libraries using quantitative 5'-RACE with molecular barcodes. TCRdb reanalysed the 5' RACE reads using MiXCR and keeps one entry per CDR3 protein. Here the sample spans approximately 190,000 distinct CDR3 sequences, around 13% being singletons. Sequenced input: blood, either unsorted or a sorted T cell fraction (not recorded which). The chain joins TRBV29-1 to TRBJ2-7; a possible D gene is TRBD2 (6 bases). This TCR came from a female donor with ankylosing spondylitis or in good health (not recorded which). CDR3 sequence (DNA): TGCAGCGTAACCGGGAGCTACGAGCAGTACTTC. As protein: CSVTGSYEQYF.